What follows are 14 T cell receptor beta chains derived from one specimen sequenced in a study of blood T cell repertoires in COVID-19. Clones were sequenced by immunoSEQ multiplex PCR, and TCRdb holds only the in-frame ones, with some missing. This table holds fewer than 500,000 clones, about 87% found once. The specimen sequenced was peripheral blood. Every receptor here comes from a man between 18 and 35 years old with COVID-19, enrolled during active disease.

The V call is TRBV6-2 or TRBV6-3, the J call TRBJ1-5; D gene ambiguous. The CDR3 contains 14 residues. The V end was cut by 2 bases, the J end by 0 bases, with 5 bases between. Germline V gene lookup returns CDR1 MNHEY and CDR2 SVGEGT. The CDR3 DNA sequence: TGTGCCAGCAGTTACCTTAATAGCAATCAGCCCCAGCATTTT. Protein: CASSYLNSNQPQHF.

The CDR3 is CASSIVGGGDYEQYF. For the CDR3, the DNA is TGTGCCAGTAGTATAGTTGGAGGTGGGGACTACGAGCAGTACTTC. The rearrangement links TRBV19 to TRBJ2-7; possibly TRBD2 for D (5 bases). V was cut by 1 base and J by 3 bases, with 13 bases left in between. CDR1 is LNHDA and CDR2 is SQIVND in the germline V gene (reference sequence). The CDR3 length is 15 residues.

The J gene is TRBJ2-7, the V gene TRBV5-8, with D maybe TRBD2 (6 bases). Looked up from germline, CDR1 is SGHTS and CDR2 is YDEGEE. V dropped 2 bases and J dropped 0 bases, with 12 bases sitting between them. CDR3 length equals 15 residues. CDR3 DNA: TGTGCCAGCAGCTTTGGGGCGGGAACCTCCTACGAGCAGTACTTC. It specifies CASSFGAGTSYEQYF. Using reference TRBV5-8 and TRBJ2-7 for the parts outside the CDR3, the full variable domain is EAGVTQSPTHLIKTRGQQATLRCSPISGHTSVYWYQQALGLGLQFLLWYDEGEERNRGNFPPRFSGRQFPNYSSELNVNALELEDSALYLCASSFGAGTSYEQYFGPGTRLTVT.

The chain carries TRBV29-1 and TRBJ2-1, with a possible D match to TRBD2 (6 bases). Trimming removed 5 bases from V and 1 base from J, with 18 bases in between. CDR1 and CDR2 from the germline V gene are SQVTM and ANQGSEA. There are 16 residues in the CDR3. CDR3 region: CSVKGGNTISYNEQFF. The CDR3 nucleotides read TGCAGCGTTAAAGGCGGGAACACGATTTCCTACAATGAGCAGTTCTTC.

V and J are TRBV29-1 and TRBJ2-2; tentative D call: TRBD1 (6 bases). Germline V gives CDR1 SQVTM, CDR2 ANQGSEA. The CDR3 has 13 residues. Trimming shortened V by 4 bases and J by 4 bases, and 10 bases separated the two germline ends. The CDR3 here is CSVVRTVTGELFF. The CDR3 bases are TGCAGCGTTGTGAGGACAGTCACCGGGGAGCTGTTTTTT.

Written as DNA, the CDR3 is TGTGCCAGCAGCCCGGTCGGGAGGGCCTGGGATACGCAGTATTTT. The encoded protein is CASSPVGRAWDTQYF. This rearrangement joins TRBV11-3 to TRBJ2-3, with 8 bases aligning to TRBD2. V was clipped by 5 bases and J by 6 bases; unmatched bases: 10. The CDR3 is made up of 15 amino acids. Germline V gene data show CDR1 as SGHNT and CDR2 as YENEEA.

The V gene is TRBV27, the J gene TRBJ1-2, with D uncertain. This CDR3 is built from 15 residues. The V gene's germline CDR1 is MNHEY and CDR2 SMNVEV (reference sequence). Trimming took off 4 bases at V and 2 bases at J, with 14 bases between the two ends. The CDR3 sequence is CASSSLHAANYGYTF. DNA for the CDR3: TGTGCCAGCAGTTCCCTGCATGCGGCGAACTATGGCTACACCTTC.

The V call is TRBV5-1, the J call TRBJ1-4, with 10 bases fitting TRBD1. This CDR3 contains 16 residues. Germline CDR1 reads SGHRS; CDR2 reads YFSETQ. V trimming: 2 bases; J trimming: 7 bases; junction bases outside the gene matches: 8. CDR3 sequence: CASSFDRGQGVEKLFF. The CDR3 bases are TGCGCCAGCAGCTTCGACAGGGGGCAGGGTGTTGAAAAACTGTTTTTT.

The CDR3 here is CASSLVADTDTQYF. The CDR3 DNA follows: TGTGCCAGCAGCTTAGTGGCGGACACAGATACGCAGTATTTT. V gene TRBV7-9 combines with J gene TRBJ2-3; unclear D gene. V was shortened by 1 base and J by 2 bases, with 7 bases between the two germline ends. Germline V CDR1 and CDR2: SEHNR, FQNEAQ (reference sequence). The CDR3 covers 14 residues.

The chain joins TRBV6-5 to TRBJ2-3; TRBD1 agrees at 10 bases. This CDR3 comprises 15 residues. V was clipped by 4 bases and J by 2 bases; unmatched bases: 3. CDR1 and CDR2 from the germline V gene are MNHEY and SVGAGI. CDR3 bases: TGTGCCAGCAGTTCGAGACAGGGGGCCACAGATACGCAGTATTTT. This sequence encodes CASSSRQGATDTQYF.

J is TRBJ1-2 and V is TRBV11-3, with D possibly TRBD1 on 5 matching bases. With 5 bases removed from V and 6 bases from J, the gap between germline ends came to 10 bases. CDR3 size: 12 residues. Germline V gene data show CDR1 as SGHNT and CDR2 as YENEEA. This CDR3 reads CASSRQSNGYTF. CDR3 DNA sequence: TGTGCCAGCAGCCGACAGTCTAATGGCTACACCTTC.

This chain uses TRBV19 with TRBJ2-6; no firm D call. CDR1 and CDR2 (germline): LNHDA, SQIVND (reference sequence). The germline V and J ends were trimmed by 7 bases and 4 bases, with 8 bases remaining between them. The CDR3 extends over 13 amino acids. In nucleotides, the CDR3 is TGTGCCAGTACCCCCGCGGGGGCCAACGTCCTGACTTTC. Its translation is CASTPAGANVLTF.

The rearrangement links TRBV7-2 to TRBJ1-4, with 7 nucleotides matching TRBD1. The CDR3 contains 16 residues. The germline gives CDR1 SGHTA, CDR2 FQGNSA. V gave up 5 bases and J gave up 2 bases; unmatched junction bases: 8. The CDR3 here is CASSPKTGYTNEKLFF. CDR3 DNA: TGTGCCAGCAGCCCAAAGACAGGGTATACTAATGAAAAACTGTTTTTT.

This chain uses TRBV6-5 with TRBJ1-1, with 7 bases lining up with TRBD1. The junction had 18 bases not matched to a gene; V was cut back by 6 bases and J by 11 bases. Germline values: CDR1 MNHEY, CDR2 SVGAGI. The CDR3 sequence is 15 residues long. The CDR3 DNA is TGTGCCAGCAGCGGAATAAGGACAGGCAATCGTATGGCTTTCTTT. Translated: CASSGIRTGNRMAFF.